Below, one T cell receptor beta chain is given with its context. The sample comes from a study of cytomegalovirus exposure and HLA in healthy donors. The length of the CDR3 is 14 residues. Trimming removed 5 bases from V and 5 bases from J; junction bases left unmatched: 7. Germline CDR1 reads SEHNR; CDR2 reads FQNEAQ (reference sequence). This PCR relied on a set of 60 Vbeta primers and 13 Jbeta primers. The table came from immunoSEQ multiplex PCR; TCRdb's copy has only in-frame clones and leaves some out. The data contain around 230,000 clones, about 80% of them singletons. The chain carries TRBV7-9 and TRBJ2-5, with 8 bases aligning to TRBD1. This TCR was recovered from a man in his forties or fifties in good health and CMV-seropositive. Sequences were obtained from PBMCs. Written as DNA, the CDR3 is TGTGCCAGCAGCCTGACAGGGGCGGGGGAGACCCAGTACTTC. Translated, it gives CASSLTGAGETQYF.